The present T cell receptor (beta chain) was sequenced within a study of cytomegalovirus exposure and HLA in healthy donors. Broader study findings: Apparent HLA restriction characterized most CMV-associated TCR beta chains in a later analysis. Some TCR beta chains (roughly 160 of them) were listed as cytomegalovirus-associated.

Both 60 Vbeta primers and 13 Jbeta primers went into the PCR. Repertoires were generated with immunoSEQ multiplex PCR, while TCRdb's copy carries only in-frame clones and drops some. The sample shows approximately 220,000 clones, about 81% of them seen only once. J was trimmed by 4 bases and V by 6 bases; bases with no gene match: 6. This CDR3 is built from 16 residues. Germline V gene sequence: CDR1 MNHNY, CDR2 SVGAGI (reference sequence). This clone was counted between two and nine times. Antigen specificity is unknown. The TCR originated in a man between 35 and 55 years old in good health and CMV-seropositive. V usage is TRBV6-6 and J usage is TRBJ2-3; 14 nucleotides agree with TRBD2. The sequenced sample consisted of PBMCs. The CDR3 DNA follows: TGTGCCAGCAGCAGACTAGCGGGAGGGCCTGCAGATACGCAGTATTTT. Translating gives CASSRLAGGPADTQYF.